This TCR beta chain derives from a study of T cells in Graves' hyperthyroidism and ophthalmopathy. Study background: Prior to any treatment, at the point of initial diagnosis, peripheral blood was collected.

Not enrolled were patients with uncontrolled infection, other autoimmune disease, pregnancy or lactation. The germline V gene has CDR1 SGHRS and CDR2 YFSETQ. V lost 0 bases, J lost 1 base, and 5 bases stayed unmatched. The CDR3 spans 16 residues. This clonotype has at least ten counts. What was amplified from RNA transcripts were TCR beta CDR3 regions. With the HTBI primer set, the TCR CDR3 went through a first round of RT-PCR. Each CDR3 protein gets one entry after TCRdb re-called the multiplex PCR reads with MiXCR. The table shows tens of thousands of distinct CDR3 sequences, with approximately 48% occurring only once.

The TCR originated in a woman aged 50 to 60 with Graves' ophthalmopathy. The sequenced sample was blood. J is TRBJ2-5 and V is TRBV5-1, with TRBD2 identical over 8 bases. CDR3 in DNA: TGCGCCAGCAGCTTGGCCGGGACTAGTCCCCAAGAGACCCAGTACTTC. Protein product: CASSLAGTSPQETQYF.